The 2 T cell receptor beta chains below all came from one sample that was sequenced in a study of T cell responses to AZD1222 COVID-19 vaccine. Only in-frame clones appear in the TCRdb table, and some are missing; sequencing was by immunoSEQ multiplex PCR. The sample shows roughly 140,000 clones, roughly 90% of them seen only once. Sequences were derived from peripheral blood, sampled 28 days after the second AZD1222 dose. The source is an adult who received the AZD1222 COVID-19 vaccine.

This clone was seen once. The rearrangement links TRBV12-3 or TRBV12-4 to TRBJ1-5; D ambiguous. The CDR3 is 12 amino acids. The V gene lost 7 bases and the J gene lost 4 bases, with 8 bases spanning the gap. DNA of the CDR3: TGTGCCAGCACCCGTACAAATCAGCCCCAGCATTTT. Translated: CASTRTNQPQHF.

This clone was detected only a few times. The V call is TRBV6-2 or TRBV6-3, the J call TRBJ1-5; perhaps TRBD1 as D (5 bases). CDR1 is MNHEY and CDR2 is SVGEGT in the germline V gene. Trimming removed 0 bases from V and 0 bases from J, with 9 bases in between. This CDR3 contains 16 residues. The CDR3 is CASSYSGALSNQPQHF. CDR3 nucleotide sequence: TGTGCCAGCAGTTACTCCGGGGCTCTTAGCAATCAGCCCCAGCATTTT.